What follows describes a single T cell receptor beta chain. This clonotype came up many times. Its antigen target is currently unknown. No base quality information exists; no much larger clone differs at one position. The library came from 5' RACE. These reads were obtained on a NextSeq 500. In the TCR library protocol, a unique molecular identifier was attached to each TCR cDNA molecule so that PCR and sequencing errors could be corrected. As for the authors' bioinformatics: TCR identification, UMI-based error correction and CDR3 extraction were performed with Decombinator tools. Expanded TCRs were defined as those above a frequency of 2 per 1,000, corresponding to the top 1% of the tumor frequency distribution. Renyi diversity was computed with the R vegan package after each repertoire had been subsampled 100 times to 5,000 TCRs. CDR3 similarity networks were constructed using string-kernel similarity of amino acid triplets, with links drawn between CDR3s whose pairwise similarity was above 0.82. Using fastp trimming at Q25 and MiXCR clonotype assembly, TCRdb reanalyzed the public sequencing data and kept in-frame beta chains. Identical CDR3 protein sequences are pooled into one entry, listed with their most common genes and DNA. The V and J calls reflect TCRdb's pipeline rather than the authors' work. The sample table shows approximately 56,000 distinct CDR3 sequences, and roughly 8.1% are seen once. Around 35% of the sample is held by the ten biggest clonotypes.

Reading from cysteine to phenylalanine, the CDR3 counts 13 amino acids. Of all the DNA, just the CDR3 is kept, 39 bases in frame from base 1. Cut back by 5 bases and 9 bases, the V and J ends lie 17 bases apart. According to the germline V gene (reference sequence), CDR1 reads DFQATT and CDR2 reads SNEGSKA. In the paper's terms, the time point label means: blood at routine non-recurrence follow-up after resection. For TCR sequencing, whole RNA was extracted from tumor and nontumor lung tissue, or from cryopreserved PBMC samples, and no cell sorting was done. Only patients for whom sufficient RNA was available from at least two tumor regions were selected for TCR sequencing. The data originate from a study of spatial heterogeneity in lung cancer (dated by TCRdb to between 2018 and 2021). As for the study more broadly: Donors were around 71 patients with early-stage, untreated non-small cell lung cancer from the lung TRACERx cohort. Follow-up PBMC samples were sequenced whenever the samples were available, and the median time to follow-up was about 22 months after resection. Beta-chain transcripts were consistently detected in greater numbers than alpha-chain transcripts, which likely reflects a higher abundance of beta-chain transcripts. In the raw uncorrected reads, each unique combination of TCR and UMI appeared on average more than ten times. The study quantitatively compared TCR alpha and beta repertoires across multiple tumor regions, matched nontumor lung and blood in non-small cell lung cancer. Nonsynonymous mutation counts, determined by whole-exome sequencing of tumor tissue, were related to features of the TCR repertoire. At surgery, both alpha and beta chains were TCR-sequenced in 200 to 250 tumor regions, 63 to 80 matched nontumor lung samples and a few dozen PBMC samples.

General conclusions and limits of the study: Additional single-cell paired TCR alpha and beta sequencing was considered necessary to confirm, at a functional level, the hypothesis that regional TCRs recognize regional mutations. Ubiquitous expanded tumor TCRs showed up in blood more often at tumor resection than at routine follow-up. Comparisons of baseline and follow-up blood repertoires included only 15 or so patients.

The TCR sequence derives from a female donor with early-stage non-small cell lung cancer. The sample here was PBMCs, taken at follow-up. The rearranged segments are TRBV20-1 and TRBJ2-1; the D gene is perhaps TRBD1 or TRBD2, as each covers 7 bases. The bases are TGCAGTGCTGCCTGGGACAGCGGGACTGAGCAGTTCTTC. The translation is CSAAWDSGTEQFF.